The 2 T cell receptor beta chains presented below share a single source sample, sequenced in a study of blood T cell repertoires in COVID-19. Assay: immunoSEQ multiplex PCR; the TCRdb copy retains only in-frame clones and omits some. The table includes about 100,000 clones, around nine tenths detected once. What was sequenced was peripheral blood. The origin of the receptors is a human donor in a cohort sampled during active COVID-19.

This clone came up many times. V and J are TRBV7-9 and TRBJ1-2, with a tentative D call TRBD1 (6 bases). With 5 bases removed from V and 3 bases from J, the gap between germline ends came to 10 bases. The CDR3 contains 13 residues. Looked up from germline, CDR1 is SEHNR and CDR2 is FQNEAQ (reference sequence). CDR3 nucleotides: TGTGCCAGCAGCGACAGGACAGACTATGGCTACACCTTC. Translation: CASSDRTDYGYTF.

This chain connects TRBV6-6 to TRBJ1-1; TRBD1 agrees at 11 bases. Trimming removed 5 bases from V and 6 bases from J; junction bases left unmatched: 11. The CDR3 sequence is 16 residues long. The germline gives CDR1 MNHNY, CDR2 SVGAGI (reference sequence). The CDR3 protein is CASSATGTGGRAEAFF. As DNA, the CDR3 is TGTGCCAGCAGTGCCACGGGGACAGGGGGAAGAGCTGAAGCTTTCTTT.